These T cell receptor beta chains were read from a single sample in a study. MiXCR, applied by TCRdb to the 5' RACE reads, yields one record per CDR3 protein. The repertoire consists of approximately 60,000 distinct CDR3 sequences, with around 24% occurring once and the leading ten covering approximately 2%. The sequencing input was tumor-infiltrating Tregs sorted from the breast tumor. Receptor source: a female donor with breast cancer. The CDR3 runs from the conserved cysteine through the conserved F or W. A D gene is named only where the DNA matches it firmly. Some rows have no size entry. The others give once, few or many, or a class for an expanded clone.

size: .; J: TRBJ2-3; D: .; V: TRBV9; DNA: TGTGCCAGCAGCGTAGGTATTCGGGACACAGATACGCAGTATTTT; CDR3: CASSVGIRDTDTQYF
size: many; J: TRBJ2-4; D: .; V: TRBV2; DNA: TGTGCCAGCAGTCTTTTCTCTCCGATATCCAAAAACATTCAGTACTTC; CDR3: CASSLFSPISKNIQYF
size: .; J: TRBJ1-1; D: TRBD1; V: TRBV6-5; DNA: TGTGCCAGCAGTTACGGACAGGGGAACACTGAAGCTTTCTTT; CDR3: CASSYGQGNTEAFF
size: many; J: TRBJ2-1; D: TRBD1; V: TRBV5-1; DNA: TGCGCCAGCAGCTTGGCCTTTGGGCAGACAGGGGTTGGCTACAATGAGCAGTTCTTC; CDR3: CASSLAFGQTGVGYNEQFF
size: .; J: TRBJ2-5; D: TRBD2; V: TRBV20-1; DNA: TGCAGTGCTAGAAACCTTGTTACTAGCGGGAAAGGCGAGACCCAGTACTTC; CDR3: CSARNLVTSGKGETQYF
size: few; J: TRBJ1-1; D: .; V: TRBV5-4; DNA: TGTGCCAGCAGCTTGCCCCAGGTGAACACTGAAGCTTTCTTT; CDR3: CASSLPQVNTEAFF
size: many; J: TRBJ2-1; D: .; V: TRBV6-5; DNA: TGTGCCAGCAGTCCAACTTGGAGCTCCTACAATGAGCAGTTCTTC; CDR3: CASSPTWSSYNEQFF
size: few; J: TRBJ2-7; D: TRBD1; V: TRBV7-9; DNA: TGTGCCAGCAGCTGGACAGGAATTATGAGGGAGCAGTACTTC; CDR3: CASSWTGIMREQYF
size: .; J: TRBJ2-7; D: TRBD1; V: TRBV3-1; DNA: TGTGCCAGCAGCCTTTCAGGGGGCCACGAGCAGTACTTC; CDR3: CASSLSGGHEQYF
size: few; J: TRBJ2-3; D: .; V: TRBV7-9; DNA: TGTGCCAGCAGCTTCCCACTGCCCGGGGGGACAGACAGGGACAGCGGGAATACGCAGTATTTT; CDR3: CASSFPLPGGTDRDSGNTQYF
size: .; J: TRBJ2-7; D: TRBD1; V: TRBV4-3; DNA: TGTGCCAGCAGCCAACTCCTGGGACAGGGGGCCGAGCAGTACTTC; CDR3: CASSQLLGQGAEQYF
size: .; J: TRBJ2-5; D: TRBD2; V: TRBV7-6; DNA: TGTGCCAGCAGCTCACTCGGGGGGGCCCAAGAGACCCAGTACTTC; CDR3: CASSSLGGAQETQYF
size: many; J: TRBJ1-5; D: .; V: TRBV4-2; DNA: TGTGCCAGCAGCCAAGACCAGGGGCAGCCCCAGCATTTT; CDR3: CASSQDQGQPQHF
size: many; J: TRBJ1-2; D: .; V: TRBV21-1; DNA: TGTGCCAGCAGCCCACGTGGCTACACCTTC; CDR3: CASSPRGYTF
size: few; J: TRBJ1-1; D: TRBD1; V: TRBV5-1; DNA: TGCGCCAGCAGCTTACAGGGGGTACAGGGGTACACTGAAGCTTTCTTT; CDR3: CASSLQGVQGYTEAFF
size: few; J: TRBJ1-5; D: .; V: TRBV24-1; DNA: TGTGCCACCAGTGACACCCAAGGCAATCAGCCCCAGCATTTT; CDR3: CATSDTQGNQPQHF
size: once; J: TRBJ1-2; D: .; V: TRBV15; DNA: TGTGTCACCAGCAGAGATAGGGGAATAAGTTCCTACACCTTC; CDR3: CVTSRDRGISSYTF
size: few; J: TRBJ2-3; D: TRBD2; V: TRBV20-1; DNA: TGCAGTGCTACCCGACTAGCGGGGGGGTCCACAGATACGCAGTATTTT; CDR3: CSATRLAGGSTDTQYF
size: few; J: TRBJ1-4; D: TRBD1; V: TRBV20-1; DNA: TGCAGTGCGTTACAGGGGGCATCTGTAACTAATGAAAAACTGTTTTTT; CDR3: CSALQGASVTNEKLFF
size: many; J: TRBJ2-1; D: TRBD2; V: TRBV20-1; DNA: TGCAGTGCTAGAGTACCTACAAGACTAGCGGGAGGGGTCAATGAGCAGTTCTTC; CDR3: CSARVPTRLAGGVNEQFF
size: few; J: TRBJ1-3; D: TRBD1; V: TRBV6-2/TRBV6-3; DNA: TGTGCCAGCAGTTCTACGACCACAGGGGGCCCGAACACCATATATTTT; CDR3: CASSSTTTGGPNTIYF
size: many; J: TRBJ2-5; D: .; V: TRBV6-1; DNA: TGTGCCAGCCCCAGTCGGTTTTCAGAGACCCAGTACTTC; CDR3: CASPSRFSETQYF
size: few; J: TRBJ2-3; D: .; V: TRBV29-1; DNA: TGCAGCGTACGAAGGGCGTTGACTAGCACAGATACGCAGTATTTT; CDR3: CSVRRALTSTDTQYF
size: .; J: TRBJ1-1; D: .; V: TRBV6-5; DNA: TGTGCCAGCAGACAGGCACACGAAGCTTTCTTT; CDR3: CASRQAHEAFF
size: many; J: TRBJ2-5; D: TRBD1; V: TRBV4-1; DNA: TGCGCCAGCAGCCCCGACAGGGTAGGTCAAGAGACCCAGTACTTC; CDR3: CASSPDRVGQETQYF
size: .; J: TRBJ2-7; D: .; V: TRBV7-6; DNA: TGTGCCAGCAGCGAGCAAACAGCTACCTACGAGCAGTACTTC; CDR3: CASSEQTATYEQYF
size: few; J: TRBJ2-3; D: .; V: TRBV7-8; DNA: TGTGCCAGCAGCTTCACCACTGGCGGTGGGACTGGTGATACGCAGTATTTT; CDR3: CASSFTTGGGTGDTQYF
size: .; J: TRBJ1-3; D: TRBD1; V: TRBV11-2; DNA: TGTGCCAGCAAATTACCTCCTGGCCGGGACAGATCTGGAAACACCATATATTTT; CDR3: CASKLPPGRDRSGNTIYF
size: .; J: TRBJ2-5; D: .; V: TRBV6-6; DNA: TGTGCCAGCAGTTATGTCCGAGGGGCTCCCGAGACCCAGTACTTC; CDR3: CASSYVRGAPETQYF
size: .; J: TRBJ2-4; D: .; V: TRBV20-1; DNA: TGCAGTGCCCCGGGCCAAGCCAAAAACATTCAGTACTTC; CDR3: CSAPGQAKNIQYF
size: .; J: TRBJ1-1; D: .; V: TRBV12-3/TRBV12-4; DNA: TGTGCCAGCAAAAGAGTAGGAGTAAACACTGAAGCTTTCTTT; CDR3: CASKRVGVNTEAFF
size: .; J: TRBJ2-2; D: .; V: TRBV20-1; DNA: TGCAGTGCTAGCCGGGCCAGTGGCACCGGGGAGCTGTTTTTT; CDR3: CSASRASGTGELFF
size: many; J: TRBJ1-2; D: .; V: TRBV6-5; DNA: TGTGCCAGCAGACCGCTCCAGGGAGCCAGGGGCTATGGCTACACCTTC; CDR3: CASRPLQGARGYGYTF
size: few; J: TRBJ2-1; D: .; V: TRBV3-1; DNA: TGTGCCAGCAGCTACACGAGCTCCTACAATGAGCAGTTCTTC; CDR3: CASSYTSSYNEQFF
size: many; J: TRBJ2-7; D: .; V: TRBV5-1; DNA: TGCGCCAGCAGCGACTCCTACGAGCAGTACTTC; CDR3: CASSDSYEQYF
size: few; J: TRBJ2-5; D: TRBD1; V: TRBV5-6; DNA: TGTGCCAGCAGCACGGGACAGCAAGAGACCCAGTACTTC; CDR3: CASSTGQQETQYF
size: many; J: TRBJ2-3; D: .; V: TRBV15; DNA: TGTGCCACCAGCAAAGGGGGGGGCACAGATACGCAGTATTTT; CDR3: CATSKGGGTDTQYF
size: .; J: TRBJ2-2; D: TRBD2; V: TRBV28; DNA: TGTGCCAGCAGAAGAGGACTAGCGGCCGGGGAGCTGTTTTTT; CDR3: CASRRGLAAGELFF
size: few; J: TRBJ2-4; D: TRBD1; V: TRBV20-1; DNA: TGCAGTGCTAGCTCTTTTGGGACAGAGGTTGGAAACATTCAGTACTTC; CDR3: CSASSFGTEVGNIQYF
size: few; J: TRBJ2-5; D: TRBD2; V: TRBV20-1; DNA: TGCAGTGCTAGAGAGGGGACTAGAGTAAAAGAGACCCAGTACTTC; CDR3: CSAREGTRVKETQYF
size: .; J: TRBJ2-2; D: .; V: TRBV28; DNA: TGTGCCAGCCTGGGGGCGGGCGTACACGGGGAGCTGTTTTTT; CDR3: CASLGAGVHGELFF
size: few; J: TRBJ2-7; D: .; V: TRBV9; DNA: TGTGCCAGCAGCGTAGCCGAAGACTACGAGCAGTACTTC; CDR3: CASSVAEDYEQYF
size: few; J: TRBJ2-2; D: .; V: TRBV5-1; DNA: TGCGCCAGCAGCCCCCTAGAAGGGAGGACTCCCGGGGAGCTGTTTTTT; CDR3: CASSPLEGRTPGELFF
size: many; J: TRBJ1-1; D: .; V: TRBV12-3/TRBV12-4; DNA: TGTGCCAGCACCCCGGGGCGTTGGAACACTGAAGCTTTCTTT; CDR3: CASTPGRWNTEAFF
size: few; J: TRBJ2-2; D: .; V: TRBV5-1; DNA: TGCGCCAGCAGCTTGAACGAGGGCTCCACCGGGGAGCTGTTTTTT; CDR3: CASSLNEGSTGELFF
size: few; J: TRBJ2-2; D: .; V: TRBV5-1; DNA: TGCGCCAGCAGCCCTCGTGGGGGGAACACCGGGGAGCTGTTTTTT; CDR3: CASSPRGGNTGELFF
size: .; J: TRBJ2-1; D: TRBD2; V: TRBV6-6; DNA: TGTGCCACCGGGACTAGCGGATACAATGAGCAGTTCTTC; CDR3: CATGTSGYNEQFF
size: .; J: TRBJ2-5; D: .; V: TRBV7-9; DNA: TGTGCCAGCAGCCACCCGACACGAGTAGAGACCCAGTACTTC; CDR3: CASSHPTRVETQYF
size: .; J: TRBJ2-3; D: .; V: TRBV7-9; DNA: TGTGCCAGCAGCGTGGACTACACAGATACGCAGTATTTT; CDR3: CASSVDYTDTQYF
size: few; J: TRBJ2-1; D: .; V: TRBV7-8; DNA: TGTGCCAGCAGCTTCGCTGGGGAAGGGAATGAGCAGTTCTTC; CDR3: CASSFAGEGNEQFF